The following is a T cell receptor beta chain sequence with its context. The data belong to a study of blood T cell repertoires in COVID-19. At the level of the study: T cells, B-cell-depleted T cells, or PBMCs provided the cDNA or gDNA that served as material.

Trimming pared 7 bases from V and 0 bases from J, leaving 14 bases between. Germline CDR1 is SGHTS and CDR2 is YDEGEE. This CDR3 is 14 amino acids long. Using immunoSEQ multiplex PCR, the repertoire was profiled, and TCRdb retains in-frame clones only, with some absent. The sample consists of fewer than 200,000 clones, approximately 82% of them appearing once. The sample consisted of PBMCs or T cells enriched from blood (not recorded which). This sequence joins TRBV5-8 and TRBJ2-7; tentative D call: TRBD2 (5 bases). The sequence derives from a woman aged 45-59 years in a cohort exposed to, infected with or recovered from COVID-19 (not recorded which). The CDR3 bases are TGTGCCAGCCGACGAGGACTCACCTCCTACGAGCAGTACTTC. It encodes CASRRGLTSYEQYF. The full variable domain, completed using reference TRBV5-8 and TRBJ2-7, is EAGVTQSPTHLIKTRGQQATLRCSPISGHTSVYWYQQALGLGLQFLLWYDEGEERNRGNFPPRFSGRQFPNYSSELNVNALELEDSALYLCASRRGLTSYEQYFGPGTRLTVT.